These T cell receptor beta chains were read from a single sample in a study of T cells in Graves' hyperthyroidism and ophthalmopathy. One entry per CDR3 protein results from TCRdb running MiXCR on the multiplex PCR reads. The data contain some 140,000 distinct CDR3 sequences, around 20% of them singletons. The sample taken for sequencing was blood. These receptors came from a woman aged 45 to 65 with Graves' hyperthyroidism that later progressed to Graves' ophthalmopathy. Both conserved end residues are part of each CDR3. A D gene is named only where the DNA matches it firmly. Where a row states a size, it is once, few, many or the class of an expanded clone; other rows omit it.

TRBV11-2	many	-	TRBJ2-1	CASSFRASSYNEQFF	TGTGCCAGCAGCTTCCGGGCGAGCTCCTACAATGAGCAGTTCTTC
TRBV7-9	many	-	TRBJ2-1	CASSLDSTARLNEQFF	TGTGCCAGCAGCTTAGACTCCACGGCACGGCTCAATGAGCAGTTCTTC
TRBV20-1	many	TRBD2	TRBJ2-1	CSARADLAGGYNEQFF	TGCAGTGCTAGAGCGGATTTGGCGGGAGGATACAATGAGCAGTTCTTC
TRBV2	many	-	TRBJ2-1	CASSGGAGAYNEQFF	TGTGCCAGCAGTGGAGGGGCAGGGGCCTACAATGAGCAGTTCTTC
TRBV7-9	few	-	TRBJ2-2	CASSPGAGPTGELFF	TGTGCCAGCAGCCCGGGCGCGGGACCCACCGGGGAGCTGTTTTTT
TRBV7-9	many	TRBD2	TRBJ2-1	CASSFSGTTNNEQFF	TGTGCCAGCAGCTTTAGCGGGACTACCAACAATGAGCAGTTCTTC
TRBV5-1	-	-	TRBJ2-3	CASSSPGTSTDTQYF	TGCGCCAGCAGCTCGCCGGGGACTTCCACAGATACGCAGTATTTT
TRBV30	many	-	TRBJ1-5	CAWSQGLNQPQHF	TGTGCCTGGAGTCAAGGGTTGAATCAGCCCCAGCATTTT
TRBV6-1	many	TRBD1	TRBJ2-7	CASSSEQGASYEQYF	TGTGCCAGCAGCTCTGAGCAGGGGGCTTCCTACGAGCAGTACTTC
TRBV28	many	TRBD1	TRBJ2-5	CASSLSGGQSETQYF	TGTGCCAGCAGTCTCTCAGGGGGCCAGTCAGAGACCCAGTACTTC
TRBV2	few	TRBD1	TRBJ2-5	CASSEARTGGLETQYF	TGTGCCAGCAGTGAAGCACGGACAGGGGGCCTGGAGACCCAGTACTTC
TRBV28	-	-	TRBJ1-2	CASSFLTDGYGYTF	TGTGCCAGCAGTTTTCTAACTGACGGCTATGGCTACACCTTC
TRBV25-1	few	-	TRBJ2-7	CASSPQAVPESYEQYF	TGTGCCAGCAGTCCCCAAGCGGTCCCCGAATCCTACGAGCAGTACTTC
TRBV11-2	few	TRBD2	TRBJ2-7	CASSLGTSGNSYEQYF	TGTGCCAGCAGCTTAGGTACTAGCGGGAACTCCTACGAGCAGTACTTC
TRBV30	many	-	TRBJ1-5	CAWAGGANQPQHF	TGTGCCTGGGCCGGGGGAGCCAATCAGCCCCAGCATTTT
TRBV5-1	few	-	TRBJ2-7	CASSAGGNRLYQAYEQYF	TGCGCCAGCAGCGCCGGCGGGAACAGACTATATCAGGCCTACGAGCAGTACTTC
TRBV5-1	-	-	TRBJ1-4	CASSFTGTLGSAEKLFF	TGCGCCAGCAGCTTTACAGGGACATTAGGTTCAGCCGAAAAACTGTTTTTT
TRBV5-6	many	TRBD1	TRBJ2-3	CASSSLTGQGYTDTQYF	TGTGCCAGCAGCTCCTTAACGGGACAGGGATACACAGATACGCAGTATTTT
TRBV6-2/TRBV6-3	once	-	TRBJ1-1	CASRERPYTEAFF	TGTGCCAGCAGAGAAAGACCTTATACTGAAGCTTTCTTT
TRBV28	many	-	TRBJ1-1	CASSQKRAGRGLNTEAFF	TGTGCCAGCAGCCAAAAACGTGCGGGAAGGGGCCTGAACACTGAAGCTTTCTTT
TRBV19	few	TRBD1	TRBJ1-5	CASSMDRLNQPQHF	TGTGCCAGTAGTATGGACAGGCTCAATCAGCCCCAGCATTTT
TRBV7-2	-	TRBD2	TRBJ2-5	CASSSGLAGAPQETQYF	TGTGCCAGCAGCTCCGGACTAGCGGGGGCACCCCAAGAGACCCAGTACTTC
TRBV12-3/TRBV12-4	many	-	TRBJ1-4	CASSLSGPNEKLFF	TGTGCCAGCAGTTTATCGGGCCCTAATGAAAAACTGTTTTTT
TRBV7-9	-	TRBD1	TRBJ1-4	CASSPSTGIDEKLFF	TGTGCCAGCAGCCCGTCGACAGGGATCGATGAAAAACTGTTTTTT
TRBV27	few	-	TRBJ1-2	CASSLTGIFGYTF	TGTGCCAGCAGTCTCACAGGGATTTTCGGCTACACCTTC
TRBV20-1	many	-	TRBJ1-1	CSARPPGNTEAFF	TGCAGTGCTAGACCCCCTGGGAACACTGAAGCTTTCTTT
TRBV27	many	TRBD2	TRBJ2-7	CASSSPGAGDYEQYF	TGTGCCAGCAGTTCCCCTGGAGCGGGGGACTACGAGCAGTACTTC
TRBV7-2	many	-	TRBJ2-1	CASSLDGRTEQFF	TGTGCCAGCAGCTTAGACGGCCGGACTGAGCAGTTCTTC
TRBV6-1	many	TRBD2	TRBJ2-1	CASSEESIGRQNEQFF	TGTGCCAGCAGTGAAGAGAGTATCGGGAGGCAAAATGAGCAGTTCTTC
TRBV13	-	-	TRBJ2-7	CASTLGDNYEQYF	TGTGCCAGCACCCTAGGGGACAACTACGAGCAGTACTTC
TRBV15	-	TRBD1	TRBJ1-2	CATSRGTGDGYTF	TGTGCCACCAGCAGGGGGACAGGCGATGGCTACACCTTC
TRBV12-3/TRBV12-4	few	TRBD1	TRBJ1-1	CASRVTGGPTEAFF	TGTGCCAGCAGGGTGACAGGGGGCCCCACTGAAGCTTTCTTT
TRBV7-8	once	-	TRBJ2-7	CASIPGTISYEQYF	TGTGCCAGCATACCCGGGACAATCTCCTACGAGCAGTACTTC
TRBV6-1	many	-	TRBJ1-2	CASSEAGDYGYTF	TGTGCCAGCAGTGAAGCGGGGGACTATGGCTACACCTTC
TRBV19	-	-	TRBJ2-2	CASSILQNTGELFF	TGTGCCAGTAGTATCCTACAGAACACCGGGGAGCTGTTTTTT